This TCR beta chain was obtained from a study of T cell clonotyping in hematopoietic cell transplantation. Notes on the study in general: Higher Inverse Simpson Index values in graft donor and pretransplant recipient predicted broader posttransplant TCR diversity. At the given depth, recipient repertoires were over 95% de novo clonotypes.

Of note for this clone: Its antigen is still unknown.

Samples: about 28 days before transplant, then days 30, 100 and 180 after. Only in-frame clones appear in the TCRdb table, and some are missing; sequencing was by immunoSEQ multiplex PCR. The repertoire consists of 3,000 to 4,000 clones, with roughly 85% occurring once and the leading ten covering roughly 29%. This CDR3 spans 16 amino acids. Germline lookup yields CDR1 MGHDK and CDR2 SYGVNS. Trimming removed 3 bases at V and 2 bases at J, with 17 bases between. Sequencing was performed on peripheral blood mononuclear cells, taken at the time of graft-versus-host disease after allogeneic stem cell transplant. V is TRBV25-1 and J is TRBJ2-7; the D gene could be TRBD1 or TRBD2 (7 bases each). The sequence was collected from a female patient between 50 and 60 years old who had an allogeneic stem cell transplant from an unrelated donor, so the T cells may come from the graft donor. Some clones in this sample may be carry-over from other donors' samples. The CDR3 loop is CASSDNGEGATYEQYF. For the CDR3, the DNA is TGTGCCAGCAGTGACAACGGGGAGGGGGCCACCTACGAGCAGTACTTC.